One sample yielded the 29 T cell receptor beta chains listed below, sequenced in a study of CD8 T cells in Susac syndrome. Random-hexamer reverse transcription was applied to roughly 0.5 to 1 ug RNA. TCRdb analysed the immunoSEQ multiplex PCR reads with MiXCR anew, one entry per CDR3 protein. The sample lists some 190,000 distinct CDR3 sequences; about 95% were seen once. The source material was CD4+ T cells from PBMCs. The receptors stem from a human donor with Susac syndrome.

The chain has TRBV3-1 and TRBJ1-6; 8 positions match TRBD1. The CDR3 spans 14 residues. The V gene's germline CDR1 is LGHDT and CDR2 YNNKEL (reference sequence). The trim removed 4 bases at V and 8 bases at J, leaving 4 bases unmatched. CDR3 bases: TGTGCCAGCAGCCTAACGACAGGGGATTCACCCCTCCACTTT. It translates to CASSLTTGDSPLHF.

This chain links TRBV4-2 with TRBJ2-1; TRBD1 might be the D (6 bases). V was cut by 1 base and J by 7 bases, with 14 bases left in between. The CDR3 is 15 residues long. From germline, CDR1 is LGHNA and CDR2 YNFKEQ. This chain's CDR3 is CASSQAQGRENEQFF. CDR3 DNA sequence: TGTGCCAGCAGCCAAGCCCAGGGGCGCGAGAATGAGCAGTTCTTC.

The J gene is TRBJ2-1, the V gene TRBV20-1; 12 positions match TRBD2. V was pared by 0 bases and J by 9 bases, with 9 bases of the junction left unmatched. Germline values: CDR1 DFQATT, CDR2 SNEGSKA (reference sequence). This CDR3 region has 16 residues. CDR3 sequence reads: CSARDLASGGGGEQFF. CDR3 sequence (DNA): TGCAGTGCTAGAGATCTGGCTAGCGGGGGGGGTGGTGAGCAGTTCTTC.

The CDR3 DNA follows: TGTGCCAGCAGTGAAAGGAGCTACGAGCAGTACTTC. Translated, it gives CASSERSYEQYF. This chain uses TRBV6-1 with TRBJ2-7; D gene unclear. CDR1 and CDR2 (germline): MNHNS, SASEGT. The CDR3 is made up of 12 amino acids. V was cut by 2 bases and J by 3 bases, with 5 bases left in between.

The V and J genes are TRBV20-1 and TRBJ1-1, with D possibly being TRBD1 (5 bases). V was trimmed by 0 bases and J by 5 bases, leaving 13 bases between them. There are 14 residues in the CDR3. From germline, CDR1 is DFQATT and CDR2 SNEGSKA (reference sequence). Written as DNA, the CDR3 is TGCAGTGCTAGAGATAGGGGCAGAGGAACTGAAGCTTTCTTT. Protein: CSARDRGRGTEAFF.

CDR3 sequence reads: CASSAATGVYGYTF. The CDR3 DNA reads as TGTGCCAGCTCAGCCGCGACAGGGGTCTATGGCTACACCTTC. The chain combines TRBV18 with TRBJ1-2, with TRBD1 matching over 8 bases. The CDR3 runs 14 residues. CDR1 and CDR2 (germline): KGHSH, LQKENI. The trim removed 5 bases at V and 4 bases at J, leaving 6 bases unmatched.

The rearrangement joins TRBV4-2 to TRBJ1-2, with D uncertain. V was cut by 3 bases and J by 8 bases, with 13 bases left in between. The CDR3 spans 13 residues. Germline assignment: CDR1 LGHNA and CDR2 YNFKEQ. In DNA form, the CDR3 reads TGTGCCAGCAGCCATGCTCGGGCCGGGGGCTACACCTTC. This sequence encodes CASSHARAGGYTF.

The V and J genes are TRBV6-2 or TRBV6-3 and TRBJ1-2, with TRBD1 identical over 9 bases. From germline, CDR1 is MNHEY and CDR2 SVGEGT. The CDR3 loop spans 15 amino acids. V lost 4 bases, J lost 7 bases, and 10 bases stayed unmatched. As DNA, the CDR3 is TGTGCCAGCAGTTCCACAGGGGGCCTAACTGGTGGCTACACCTTC. It encodes CASSSTGGLTGGYTF.

The chain employs TRBV7-2 and TRBJ2-1; D gene uncertain. V was clipped by 2 bases and J by 0 bases, with 8 bases between them. The germline V gene encodes CDR1 SGHTA and CDR2 FQGNSA. CDR3 size: 15 residues. CDR3 region: CASSLSFPSYNEQFF. In DNA, the CDR3 is TGTGCCAGCAGCTTAAGCTTTCCCTCCTACAATGAGCAGTTCTTC.

The chain has TRBV3-1 and TRBJ2-1; 13 bases are a match to TRBD2. The CDR3 has 21 residues. With V trimmed by 3 bases and J by 2 bases, 16 bases remained unmatched. Germline V gives CDR1 LGHDT, CDR2 YNNKEL (reference sequence). For the CDR3, the DNA is TGTGCCAGCAGCCAGGATGATACCTCGGGACTAGCGGGACCGCCCTACAATGAGCAGTTCTTC. It is translated as CASSQDDTSGLAGPPYNEQFF.

J is TRBJ1-5 and V is TRBV5-1, with D unresolved. V lost 5 bases and J 2 bases, leaving 14 bases between the germline ends. CDR1 SGHRS and CDR2 YFSETQ come from the germline V gene. The length of the CDR3 is 15 residues. CDR3 sequence (DNA): TGCGCCAGCAGTGTTGGACCTGGTGGCAATCAGCCCCAGCATTTT. Its protein is CASSVGPGGNQPQHF.

CDR3 coding DNA: TGCAGTGCGGGTCGGACAGGGGGTTGGCAGTTCTTC. It codes for CSAGRTGGWQFF. The rearrangement joins TRBV20-1 to TRBJ2-1; 10 nucleotides match TRBD1. This CDR3 has 12 amino acids. Trimming took 6 bases from V and 12 from J; bases not matched to a gene: 8. Looked up from germline, CDR1 is DFQATT and CDR2 is SNEGSKA (reference sequence).

The J gene is TRBJ2-3, the V gene TRBV6-6, with no clear D. The CDR3 sequence is 11 residues long. Between the trimmed V and J ends, which lost 4 bases and 11 bases, there was a span of 10 bases. Germline V gene lookup returns CDR1 MNHNY and CDR2 SVGAGI (reference sequence). For the CDR3, the DNA is TGTGCCAGCAGTTTTGACTCCAGGCAGTATTTT. It is translated as CASSFDSRQYF.

The V and J genes are TRBV9 and TRBJ1-1, with D possibly TRBD1 on 5 matching bases. Per the germline V gene, CDR1 is SGDLS and CDR2 is YYNGEE. The CDR3 is made up of 14 amino acids. V gave up 4 bases and J gave up 3 bases, with 13 bases separating them. In nucleotides, the CDR3 is TGTGCCAGCAGCCCAGCGGGGGGACACACTGAAGCTTTCTTT. This codes for CASSPAGGHTEAFF.

V is TRBV20-1 and J is TRBJ2-3; TRBD2 might be the D (6 bases). CDR3 length: 15 amino acids. From germline, CDR1 is DFQATT and CDR2 SNEGSKA (reference sequence). Trimming removed 3 bases at V and 9 bases at J, with 22 bases between. In DNA, the CDR3 is TGCAGTGCTAGGCTAACTACCGACCGGGGAGGAACGCAGTATTTT. Residues: CSARLTTDRGGTQYF.

This rearrangement joins TRBV12-3 or TRBV12-4 to TRBJ2-1; D remains ambiguous. This CDR3 has 10 amino acids. With 6 bases removed from V and 13 bases from J, the gap between germline ends came to 10 bases. The CDR3 spells CASSPSTQFF. The CDR3 DNA reads as TGTGCCAGCAGCCCTTCCACCCAGTTCTTC.

The chain links TRBV2 to TRBJ2-3; no clear D gene. Between the trimmed V and J ends, which lost 6 bases and 2 bases, there was a span of 12 bases. This CDR3 is built from 14 residues. Germline V gene sequence: CDR1 SNHLY, CDR2 FYNNEI. CDR3 sequence: CASRLTANTDTQYF. CDR3 nucleotide sequence: TGTGCCAGCAGGCTGACTGCTAACACAGATACGCAGTATTTT.

The J gene is TRBJ1-4, the V gene TRBV19; D perhaps matches TRBD1 (5 bases). This CDR3 is 13 amino acids long. V dropped 2 bases and J dropped 7 bases, with 8 bases sitting between them. Germline V CDR1 and CDR2: LNHDA, SQIVND (reference sequence). This CDR3 is CASSISRGEKLFF. The CDR3, as DNA: TGTGCCAGTAGTATATCGAGGGGTGAAAAACTGTTTTTT.

The rearrangement joins TRBV12-3 or TRBV12-4 to TRBJ1-4, with 8 bases lining up with TRBD1. Trimming at V came to 6 bases and at J to 11 bases, leaving 11 bases not matched to a gene. This CDR3 contains 14 residues. CDR3 in amino acids: CASSQTGVEGKLFF. Here the CDR3 DNA reads TGTGCCAGCAGCCAGACAGGGGTTGAGGGGAAACTGTTTTTT.

The chain has TRBV20-1 and TRBJ1-2; D gene unclear. CDR1 is DFQATT and CDR2 is SNEGSKA in the germline V gene (reference sequence). The CDR3 has 12 amino acids. V lost 0 bases and J lost 10, with 12 bases in between. The CDR3 DNA follows: TGCAGTGCTAGAGATCAAATCCTATCCTACACCTTC. Protein sequence: CSARDQILSYTF.

This chain links TRBV30 with TRBJ1-1, with D tentatively TRBD1 (5 bases). The germline V gene has CDR1 GTSNPN and CDR2 SVGIG (reference sequence). V lost 4 bases, J lost 0 bases, and 6 bases lay in between. This CDR3 is built from 12 residues. The CDR3 protein is CAWMTVNTEAFF. As DNA, the CDR3 is TGTGCCTGGATGACAGTGAACACTGAAGCTTTCTTT. Using reference TRBV30 and TRBJ1-1 for the parts outside the CDR3, the full variable domain is SQTIHQWPATLVQPVGSPLSLECTVEGTSNPNLYWYRQAAGRGLQLLFYSVGIGQISSEVPQNLSASRPQDRQFILSSKKLLLSDSGFYLCAWMTVNTEAFFGQGTRLTVV.

V is TRBV7-9 and J is TRBJ2-7; TRBD1 matches at 7 bases. Per the germline V gene, CDR1 is SEHNR and CDR2 is FQNEAQ (reference sequence). The CDR3 consists of 14 residues. The J segment lost 5 bases and the V segment lost 5 bases, leaving 9 bases of the junction unmatched. As DNA, the CDR3 is TGTGCCAGCAGCCTTGGGGACAGTTCAGACGAGCAGTACTTC. This translates into CASSLGDSSDEQYF.

Only a few counts were recorded for this clonotype. The gene calls are TRBV12-3 or TRBV12-4 and TRBJ1-1, with no clear D. Trimming pared 3 bases from V and 2 bases from J, leaving 10 bases between. The CDR3 loop spans 14 amino acids. In DNA, the CDR3 is TGTGCCAGCAGTTTGCGGACCGAAAACACTGAAGCTTTCTTT. Translating it yields CASSLRTENTEAFF.

This sequence joins TRBV24-1 and TRBJ2-5; D is unclear. CDR1 is KGHDR, CDR2 SFDVKD, per germline. V was shortened by 2 bases and J by 5 bases, with 2 bases between the two germline ends. CDR3 length equals 11 residues. CDR3 nucleotide sequence: TGTGCCACCAGTGATTGGGAGACCCAGTACTTC. Its translation is CATSDWETQYF.

The chain links TRBV5-4 to TRBJ2-1, with 9 bases matching TRBD2. Trimming at V came to 3 bases and at J to 9 bases, leaving 13 bases not matched to a gene. The CDR3 is 16 amino acids. Germline-derived CDR1 and CDR2 are SGHNT and YYREEE (reference sequence). The CDR3 reads CASSSRTGLAFGEQFF. The DNA of the CDR3 is TGTGCCAGCAGCTCACGTACGGGACTAGCTTTCGGTGAGCAGTTCTTC.

The chain couples TRBV5-4 to TRBJ1-1, with 8 bases that match TRBD1. This CDR3 region has 15 residues. V shed 4 bases, J shed 1 base, and the junction held 6 bases outside the gene matches. Looked up from germline, CDR1 is SGHNT and CDR2 is YYREEE (reference sequence). DNA for the CDR3: TGTGCCAGCAGCCCAGGCAGGGGGCCGAACACTGAAGCTTTCTTT. Encoded protein: CASSPGRGPNTEAFF.

The count of this clonotype is one. This sequence joins TRBV6-6 and TRBJ2-1; D is perhaps TRBD1 (5 bases). With 9 bases removed from V and 16 bases from J, the gap between germline ends came to 22 bases. The germline V gene encodes CDR1 MNHNY and CDR2 SVGAGI (reference sequence). This CDR3 is built from 12 residues. In nucleotides, the CDR3 is TGTGCCAGTCGAAAAAGGGGCGGTGAGCGTTTCTTC. This translates into CASRKRGGERFF.

V is TRBV12-3 or TRBV12-4 and J is TRBJ2-5; maybe TRBD1 (6 bases). The V end lost 1 base, the J end lost 5 bases, and 17 bases lay between the germline ends. The CDR3 spans 16 residues. CDR3 nucleotide sequence: TGTGCCAGCAGTTTAGTCGGCGGCAGGGGAAGGGAGACCCAGTACTTC. Translated: CASSLVGGRGRETQYF.

CDR3 sequence (DNA): TGTGCCAGCAGTTCGTCCCTAGGGCCCCAGCATTTT. Translating it yields CASSSSLGPQHF. This chain connects TRBV27 to TRBJ1-5; D is unresolved. With 4 bases removed from V and 9 bases from J, the gap between germline ends came to 10 bases. CDR1 and CDR2 from the germline V gene are MNHEY and SMNVEV (reference sequence). The CDR3 spans 12 residues.